The 31 T cell receptor beta chains below were found in one sample sequenced in a study of blood T cell repertoires in COVID-19. TCRdb keeps only in-frame clones here, not all; method: immunoSEQ multiplex PCR. The repertoire holds over 200,000 clones, with approximately 80% as singletons. Sequencing was performed on PBMCs or T cells enriched from blood (not recorded which). These receptors came from a man in his 60s who had recovered from COVID-19.

The chain carries TRBV29-1 and TRBJ1-1; 8 bases map to TRBD1. The CDR3 is 14 residues long. Germline V gene sequence: CDR1 SQVTM, CDR2 ANQGSEA. The ends lost 7 bases at V and 11 bases at J; junction bases unmatched: 18. The CDR3 sequence is CSATHMTGVFGAFF. The CDR3 DNA is TGCAGCGCGACCCATATGACAGGGGTCTTTGGGGCTTTCTTT.

The V gene is TRBV6-5, the J gene TRBJ2-2; TRBD1 is a possible D gene (5 bases). The CDR3 runs to 13 residues. Trimming removed 6 bases from V and 9 bases from J, with 14 bases in between. Germline V gene sequence: CDR1 MNHEY, CDR2 SVGAGI. The CDR3 sequence: CASRAGKDRELFF. The CDR3, as DNA: TGTGCCAGCAGGGCAGGGAAGGACCGGGAGCTGTTTTTT.

The V and J genes are TRBV10-3 and TRBJ1-5, with a weak D call TRBD1 (6 bases). V lost 6 bases, J lost 1 base, and 16 bases lay in between. The CDR3 contains 16 residues. From germline, CDR1 is ENHRY and CDR2 SYGVKD. The CDR3 DNA reads TGTGCCATCAGCCCTGAGCGGGGGGCCAGCAATCAGCCCCAGCATTTT. Protein sequence: CAISPERGASNQPQHF.

V gene TRBV18 combines with J gene TRBJ2-5, with 9 nucleotides matching TRBD2. From germline, CDR1 is KGHSH and CDR2 LQKENI. Trimming at V came to 2 bases and at J to 5 bases, leaving 6 bases not matched to a gene. CDR3 length equals 15 residues. CDR3 DNA: TGTGCCAGCTCACCAAACCCTAGCGGGGATGAGACCCAGTACTTC. Translating it yields CASSPNPSGDETQYF.

The V and J genes are TRBV6-2 or TRBV6-3 and TRBJ1-5, with 8 nucleotides matching TRBD1. The J segment lost 4 bases and the V segment lost 6 bases, leaving 11 bases of the junction unmatched. The CDR3 consists of 16 residues. In germline, CDR1 is MNHEY, CDR2 SVGEGT. The CDR3 sequence is CASSLTPGQGNQPQHF. CDR3 bases: TGTGCCAGCAGCCTCACTCCTGGACAGGGTAATCAGCCCCAGCATTTT.

The chain couples TRBV2 to TRBJ2-2; 10 bases fit TRBD2. The CDR3 is made up of 17 amino acids. The V gene end was trimmed by 2 bases and the J gene end by 2 bases; junction bases not matched to a gene: 5. CDR1 SNHLY and CDR2 FYNNEI come from the germline V gene. CDR3 sequence reads: CASSELPSGGNTGELFF. The CDR3 DNA follows: TGTGCCAGCAGTGAACTGCCTAGCGGGGGTAACACCGGGGAGCTGTTTTTT.

This chain links TRBV10-1 with TRBJ2-5, with 9 bases lining up with TRBD1. This CDR3 is 18 amino acids long. Looked up from germline, CDR1 is WNHNN and CDR2 is SYGVQD (reference sequence). V was clipped by 2 bases and J by 1 base; unmatched bases: 11. Here the CDR3 reads CASSEGVPGTGIQETQYF. The CDR3 DNA follows: TGCGCCAGCAGTGAGGGGGTTCCCGGGACAGGGATCCAAGAGACCCAGTACTTC.

In this sample, this clone turned up once. The CDR3 loop is CASSQDRGNTGELFF. CDR3 bases: TGTGCCAGCTCACAGGACAGGGGGAATACCGGGGAGCTGTTTTTT. This chain joins TRBV18 and TRBJ2-2; 10 bases are shared with TRBD1. The V and J ends lost 4 bases and 5 bases, in that order; junction bases with no gene match: 4. This CDR3 region has 15 residues. CDR1 and CDR2 (germline): KGHSH, LQKENI.

V gene TRBV29-1 combines with J gene TRBJ2-3, with D possibly TRBD2 on 5 matching bases. V was cut by 7 bases and J by 4 bases, with 12 bases left in between. The CDR3 is made up of 12 amino acids. Germline V CDR1 and CDR2: SQVTM, ANQGSEA. The CDR3 spells CSASGSADTQYF. In DNA, the CDR3 is TGCAGCGCCAGCGGCAGCGCAGATACGCAGTATTTT.

The chain couples TRBV7-2 to TRBJ1-2; D is undetermined. The V gene lost 4 bases and the J gene lost 3 bases, with 9 bases spanning the gap. Germline V gene lookup returns CDR1 SGHTA and CDR2 FQGNSA. This CDR3 is 13 amino acids long. In DNA form, the CDR3 reads TGTGCCAGCAGCTCGCTTACGGACTATGGCTACACCTTC. Translated: CASSSLTDYGYTF.

The gene calls are TRBV18 and TRBJ2-7; TRBD1 agrees at 7 bases. Germline V CDR1 and CDR2: KGHSH, LQKENI. The J segment lost 3 bases and the V segment lost 6 bases, leaving 5 bases of the junction unmatched. CDR3 length: 13 residues. The CDR3 sequence: CASSRGQIYEQYF. The DNA for the CDR3 is TGTGCCAGCTCCCGGGGACAGATCTACGAGCAGTACTTC.

The V gene is TRBV5-6, the J gene TRBJ1-4; no clear D gene. The V and J ends lost 2 bases and 7 bases respectively, with 12 bases between them. Germline V gene lookup returns CDR1 SGHDT and CDR2 YYEEEE. This CDR3 comprises 14 residues. The CDR3, as DNA: TGTGCCAGCAGCTTTGCTGGCAGTACTGAAAAACTGTTTTTT. Its translation: CASSFAGSTEKLFF.

The J gene is TRBJ1-2, the V gene TRBV7-2, with D possibly being TRBD1 (5 bases). Trimming shortened V by 8 bases and J by 6 bases, and 16 bases separated the two germline ends. Germline-derived CDR1 and CDR2 are SGHTA and FQGNSA. This CDR3 spans 13 amino acids. In nucleotides, the CDR3 is TGTGCCAGCGGAGGTGGGGGGTTCGATGGCTACACCTTC. Its translation: CASGGGGFDGYTF.

The rearrangement links TRBV6-5 to TRBJ1-1; 7 nucleotides align to TRBD1. The CDR3 is 11 residues long. Germline V gene lookup returns CDR1 MNHEY and CDR2 SVGAGI. With 5 bases clipped from V and 11 bases from J, the junction kept 5 bases outside the gene matches. This CDR3 reads CASSTGELAFF. CDR3 coding DNA: TGTGCCAGCAGTACAGGGGAGTTGGCTTTCTTT.

The chain uses TRBV29-1 and TRBJ2-1; weak D call: TRBD1 (5 bases). This CDR3 comprises 16 residues. Germline values: CDR1 SQVTM, CDR2 ANQGSEA. V was clipped by 3 bases and J by 0 bases, with 15 bases between them. The CDR3 nucleotides read TGCAGCGTTGATTCCGTGACAGCCAGCTCCTACAATGAGCAGTTCTTC. Translated: CSVDSVTASSYNEQFF.

This chain joins TRBV5-1 and TRBJ2-7; 8 bases match TRBD1. This CDR3 comprises 13 residues. With V trimmed by 1 base and J by 6 bases, 3 bases remained unmatched. Germline loops: CDR1 SGHRS, CDR2 YFSETQ. CDR3 nucleotides: TGCGCCAGCAGCTTGACGGACAGGGTCGAGCAGTACTTC. It encodes CASSLTDRVEQYF. Supplemented by reference TRBV5-1 and TRBJ2-7, the full variable domain reads KAGVTQTPRYLIKTRGQQVTLSCSPISGHRSVSWYQQTPGQGLQFLFEYFSETQRNKGNFPGRFSGRQFSNSRSEMNVSTLELGDSALYLCASSLTDRVEQYFGPGTRLTVT.

The chain has TRBV11-1 and TRBJ1-1; 7 nucleotides agree with TRBD1. Germline CDR1 SGHAT, CDR2 FQDESV (reference sequence). This CDR3 spans 14 amino acids. J gave up 7 bases and V 1 base, and 6 bases lay outside the gene matches. CDR3 protein: CASSLDTGQNEAFF. CDR3 sequence (DNA): TGTGCCAGCAGCTTAGATACGGGACAGAATGAAGCTTTCTTT.

The V call is TRBV19, the J call TRBJ1-5, with D possibly TRBD1 on 6 matching bases. CDR3 length: 15 amino acids. Germline assignment: CDR1 LNHDA and CDR2 SQIVND (reference sequence). Trimming removed 7 bases at V and 1 base at J, with 14 bases between. The CDR3 bases are TGTGCCAGTACCCCACAGGGCGTGAGCAATCAGCCCCAGCATTTT. Its translation is CASTPQGVSNQPQHF.

The chain couples TRBV19 to TRBJ1-2; D unclear. Germline lookup yields CDR1 LNHDA and CDR2 SQIVND (reference sequence). The length of the CDR3 is 13 residues. V gave up 3 bases and J gave up 8 bases, with 13 bases separating them. In DNA form, the CDR3 reads TGTGCCAGTAGTATCTCGGGTGAAGGCGGCTACACCTTC. This translates into CASSISGEGGYTF. The full variable domain, rest sourced from reference TRBV19 and TRBJ1-2, is DGGITQSPKYLFRKEGQNVTLSCEQNLNHDAMYWYRQDPGQGLRLIYYSQIVNDFQKGDIAEGYSVSREKKESFPLTVTSAQKNPTAFYLCASSISGEGGYTFGSGTRLTVV.

CDR3: CASSVTGGDTGELFF. DNA of the CDR3: TGTGCCAGCAGCGTAACAGGGGGCGACACCGGGGAGCTGTTTTTT. V usage is TRBV9 and J usage is TRBJ2-2; TRBD1 aligns across 9 bases. The CDR3 has 15 amino acids. The V gene's germline CDR1 is SGDLS and CDR2 YYNGEE. V trimming: 1 base; J trimming: 3 bases; junction bases outside the gene matches: 1.

This sequence joins TRBV27 and TRBJ2-2; TRBD2 agrees at 16 bases. Trimming took 6 bases from V and 6 from J; bases not matched to a gene: 4. CDR1 and CDR2 (germline): MNHEY, SMNVEV (reference sequence). The CDR3 runs to 16 residues. The CDR3 DNA sequence: TGTGCCAGCAGCCGGGGACTAGCGGGGGGGCCCGGGGAGCTGTTTTTT. This translates into CASSRGLAGGPGELFF.

The chain recombines TRBV19 with TRBJ2-1; no clear D gene. Germline CDR1 is LNHDA and CDR2 is SQIVND (reference sequence). The CDR3 consists of 13 residues. V was clipped by 6 bases and J by 2 bases, with 8 bases between them. CDR3 sequence reads: CASSPRTYNEQFF. CDR3 nucleotides: TGTGCCAGTAGCCCCCGTACCTACAATGAGCAGTTCTTC.

The rearrangement uses TRBV7-2 and TRBJ1-1; a possible D gene is TRBD1 (6 bases). V gave up 6 bases and J gave up 2 bases, with 22 bases separating them. Germline assignment: CDR1 SGHTA and CDR2 FQGNSA. This CDR3 is 17 amino acids long. Here the CDR3 DNA reads TGTGCCAGCAGTCGGGATATTGACAGGTTCTCAAACACTGAAGCTTTCTTT. This encodes CASSRDIDRFSNTEAFF.

This clone was recorded a few times. The rearrangement uses TRBV18 and TRBJ1-5; 9 bases map to TRBD1. The CDR3 length is 18 residues. Germline loops: CDR1 KGHSH, CDR2 LQKENI. V was pared by 1 base and J by 2 bases, with 9 bases of the junction left unmatched. CDR3 loop: CASSPQTQGASGNQPQHF. In nucleotides, the CDR3 is TGTGCCAGCTCACCACAGACACAGGGGGCCTCTGGCAATCAGCCCCAGCATTTT.

The chain couples TRBV7-6 to TRBJ2-3, with a possible D match to TRBD2 (6 bases). There are 16 residues in the CDR3. Germline CDR1 and CDR2: SGHVS and FNYEAQ. Deletions cut 1 base from V and 3 bases from J, with 14 bases between. The CDR3 is CASSLEARGRTDTQYF. CDR3 DNA: TGTGCCAGCAGCTTAGAGGCTCGGGGGAGGACAGATACGCAGTATTTT.

The genes are TRBV7-9 and TRBJ2-4; 7 bases map to TRBD1. Looked up from germline, CDR1 is SEHNR and CDR2 is FQNEAQ (reference sequence). Germline trimming cut 2 bases from V and 0 bases from J; bases unmatched to any gene: 13. The CDR3 totals 19 residues. In DNA, the CDR3 is TGTGCCAGCAGCTTAACCTCGACAGGGCGAACCATAGCCAAAAACATTCAGTACTTC. This sequence encodes CASSLTSTGRTIAKNIQYF.

V usage is TRBV7-9 and J usage is TRBJ1-2; 9 bases fit TRBD1. CDR1 is SEHNR, CDR2 FQNEAQ, per germline (reference sequence). V gave up 5 bases and J gave up 6 bases; unmatched junction bases: 4. The CDR3 covers 13 residues. The CDR3 DNA reads as TGTGCCAGCAGCAACCGGACAGGGGATGGCTACACCTTC. Its protein is CASSNRTGDGYTF. The variable domain in full, completed from reference TRBV7-9 and TRBJ1-2, reads DTGVSQNPRHKITKRGQNVTFRCDPISEHNRLYWYRQTLGQGPEFLTYFQNEAQLEKSRLLSDRFSAERPKGSFSTLEIQRTEQGDSAMYLCASSNRTGDGYTFGSGTRLTVV.

This sequence joins TRBV18 and TRBJ2-3; the match to TRBD2 covers 12 bases. V was pared by 2 bases and J by 2 bases, with 5 bases of the junction left unmatched. Germline V lookup: CDR1 KGHSH, CDR2 LQKENI. The CDR3 loop spans 17 amino acids. For the CDR3, the DNA is TGTGCCAGCTCACCAATATCTAGCGGGGGGGCCACAGATACGCAGTATTTT. Translation: CASSPISSGGATDTQYF.

V is TRBV6-1 and J is TRBJ2-1; D unresolved. Looked up from germline, CDR1 is MNHNS and CDR2 is SASEGT. This CDR3 spans 13 amino acids. The V end was cut by 2 bases, the J end by 10 bases, with 12 bases between. The CDR3 DNA sequence: TGTGCCAGCAGTGAATCCGTCGCTCTAGAGCAGTTCTTC. This codes for CASSESVALEQFF.

This clone was picked up a small number of times. This chain joins TRBV4-2 and TRBJ2-5; 9 positions agree with TRBD1. The CDR3 has 15 residues. Trimming took 1 base from V and 2 from J; bases not matched to a gene: 2. Germline V gives CDR1 LGHNA, CDR2 YNFKEQ. This chain's CDR3 is CASSQGQGEQETQYF. CDR3 sequence (DNA): TGTGCCAGCAGCCAAGGACAGGGGGAACAAGAGACCCAGTACTTC.

The gene calls are TRBV25-1 and TRBJ2-1; D is unresolved. This CDR3 comprises 14 residues. The germline V gene has CDR1 MGHDK and CDR2 SYGVNS. The V and J ends lost 3 bases and 4 bases respectively, with 10 bases between them. CDR3 region: CASSDSTGYNEQFF. For the CDR3, the DNA is TGTGCCAGCAGTGACTCTACCGGTTACAATGAGCAGTTCTTC. The whole variable domain, remainder taken from reference TRBV25-1 and TRBJ2-1, is EADIYQTPRYLVIGTGKKITLECSQTMGHDKMYWYQQDPGMELHLIHYSYGVNSTEKGDLSSESTVSRIRTEHFPLTLESARPSHTSQYLCASSDSTGYNEQFFGPGTRLTVL.